Presented here are 22 T cell receptor beta chains from one specimen sequenced in a study of blood T cells in healthy people across ages (dated by TCRdb to about 2015). Library preparation was by 5' RACE. Sequencing relied on an Illumina HiSeq 2500. A second PCR of roughly 6 to 11 cycles was run with a J-beta primer mix and a sample-barcoded 5' primer. The public reads were reprocessed in TCRdb via fastp at Q25 and MiXCR, keeping in-frame beta chains. Every entry covers one CDR3 protein and lists the most common genes and DNA from its rows. In this sample the table shows some 700,000 distinct CDR3 sequences, around 40% of which occur a single time. In total, the top ten clones hold 20% to 25% of the sample. Specimen: blood. The receptors originated from a woman aged 55-75 years in good health.

The V and J genes are TRBV3-1 and TRBJ2-3, with TRBD2 matching over 8 bases. Per germline, CDR1 LGHDT and CDR2 YNNKEL (reference sequence). V was pared by 4 bases and J by 2 bases, with 8 bases of the junction left unmatched. The CDR3 is made up of 16 amino acids. The CDR3 region has the DNA TGTGCCAGCAGCCCGCAGCGGGGGTCAAACACAGATACGCAGTATTTT. Translating gives CASSPQRGSNTDTQYF.

This rearrangement joins TRBV5-1 to TRBJ2-1; the match to TRBD2 covers 10 bases. V was clipped by 7 bases and J by 7 bases; unmatched bases: 11. The CDR3 extends over 15 amino acids. Germline loops: CDR1 SGHRS, CDR2 YFSETQ. CDR3 DNA sequence: TGCGCCAGCTCGGAGGCTAGCGGGAGTGTGAATGAGCAGTTCTTC. It translates to CASSEASGSVNEQFF. The variable domain in full, completed from reference TRBV5-1 and TRBJ2-1, reads KAGVTQTPRYLIKTRGQQVTLSCSPISGHRSVSWYQQTPGQGLQFLFEYFSETQRNKGNFPGRFSGRQFSNSRSEMNVSTLELGDSALYLCASSEASGSVNEQFFGPGTRLTVL.

This clonotype came up once. This chain uses TRBV4-1 with TRBJ2-1, with D perhaps matching TRBD2 (5 bases). Germline loops: CDR1 MGHRA, CDR2 YSYEKL. The ends were cut back, 3 bases at V and 5 bases at J, with 11 bases in the middle. The length of the CDR3 is 14 residues. The CDR3: CASSHRRGNNEQFF. For the CDR3, the DNA is TGCGCCAGCAGCCACAGAAGAGGGAACAATGAGCAGTTCTTC.

The chain employs TRBV20-1 and TRBJ2-5; D is uncertain. The germline gives CDR1 DFQATT, CDR2 SNEGSKA (reference sequence). CDR3 length equals 15 residues. V lost 6 bases and J 1 base, leaving 18 bases between the germline ends. The DNA for the CDR3 is TGCAGTGCCATATCGCCGACACAGATCCAAGAGACCCAGTACTTC. It encodes CSAISPTQIQETQYF.

The rearrangement uses TRBV20-1 and TRBJ2-5; TRBD1 or TRBD2 may be the D gene (5 bases each). Per the germline V gene, CDR1 is DFQATT and CDR2 is SNEGSKA (reference sequence). Trimming took 6 bases from V and 3 from J, leaving 11 bases between them. The CDR3 covers 12 residues. The CDR3 DNA follows: TGCAGTGCAACCGGGACCGAAGAGACCCAGTACTTC. This codes for CSATGTEETQYF.

In this sample, this clonotype turned up a few times. The chain links TRBV21-1 to TRBJ2-1; the table names TRBD1, a call not compared with the DNA. TRBV21-1 is listed as a pseudogene. The CDR3 is 13 amino acids. CDR3 loop: CASSLRDTNEQFF. CDR3 coding DNA: TGTGCCAGCAGCCTCCGGGACACCAATGAGCAGTTCTTC.

The chain uses TRBV6-4 and TRBJ2-3; TRBD2 agrees at 8 bases. Trimming removed 6 bases from V and 1 base from J; junction bases left unmatched: 9. The V gene's germline CDR1 is MRHNA and CDR2 SNTAGT. CDR3 length: 16 residues. The CDR3 bases are TGTGCCAGCAGAGCCCCCCTGCGGGAGGGCACAGATACGCAGTATTTT. This codes for CASRAPLREGTDTQYF.

This clonotype was counted a few times. V and J are TRBV5-6 and TRBJ2-5; weak D call: TRBD1 (5 bases). CDR1 is SGHDT, CDR2 YYEEEE, per germline. V shed 4 bases and J shed 2 bases, with 15 bases lying between them. The CDR3 runs 15 residues. The CDR3 is CASSPQGTLQETQYF. As DNA, the CDR3 is TGTGCCAGCAGCCCCCAGGGAACTCTGCAAGAGACCCAGTACTTC.

CDR3 DNA: TGTGCCAGCAATTACGAGAATCAGCCCCAGCATTTT. Protein: CASNYENQPQHF. The chain uses TRBV12-3 or TRBV12-4 and TRBJ1-5; no firm D call. V was clipped by 7 bases and J by 4 bases, with 8 bases between them. CDR3 length: 12 amino acids.

This clonotype was observed many times. V is TRBV29-1 and J is TRBJ2-7, with 7 bases identical to TRBD1. The CDR3 loop spans 17 amino acids. V lost 8 bases and J lost 6; bases outside the gene matches: 25. Germline CDR1 and CDR2: SQVTM and ANQGSEA. The CDR3 loop reads CSIRPSPGQHLSGEQYF. The CDR3 DNA reads as TGCAGCATCCGACCCTCCCCGGGACAGCATCTCTCTGGCGAGCAGTACTTC.

This clonotype was seen more than once but under ten times. The chain recombines TRBV15 with TRBJ2-3, with 9 bases matching TRBD1. Germline V lookup: CDR1 LNHNV, CDR2 YYDKDF (reference sequence). The CDR3 length is 14 residues. Trimming cost V 3 bases and J 5 bases; bases outside gene matches: 3. CDR3 residues: CATSRDRGVDTQYF. The CDR3 bases are TGTGCCACCAGCAGGGACAGGGGAGTAGATACGCAGTATTTT.

Here the CDR3 reads CARAAGTDNEKLFF. The CDR3 nucleotides are TGTGCCAGAGCAGCGGGGACAGACAATGAAAAACTGTTTTTT. This sequence joins TRBV2 and TRBJ1-4; 7 bases align to TRBD1. Per germline, CDR1 SNHLY and CDR2 FYNNEI. Germline trimming cut 9 bases from V and 5 bases from J; bases unmatched to any gene: 9. This CDR3 has 14 residues.

This chain joins TRBV5-1 and TRBJ2-7; 11 bases align to TRBD2. CDR1 and CDR2 (germline): SGHRS, YFSETQ. V shed 0 bases and J 3 bases; nucleotides not matched to a gene: 5. The length of the CDR3 is 16 residues. The CDR3 loop reads CASSLGGTSGYYEQYF. For the CDR3, the DNA is TGCGCCAGCAGCTTGGGGGGGACTAGCGGTTACTACGAGCAGTACTTC.

The chain has TRBV2 and TRBJ2-1, with D possibly TRBD1 on 6 matching bases. CDR3 size: 14 residues. Trimming shortened V by 7 bases and J by 8 bases, and 18 bases separated the two germline ends. CDR1 and CDR2 from the germline V gene are SNHLY and FYNNEI. CDR3 protein: CASNIQPGAHEQFF. For the CDR3, the DNA is TGTGCCAGCAACATTCAGCCAGGGGCTCATGAGCAGTTCTTC. Drawing the rest from reference TRBV2 and TRBJ2-1, the complete variable domain is EPEVTQTPSHQVTQMGQEVILRCVPISNHLYFYWYRQILGQKVEFLVSFYNNEISEKSEIFDDQFSVERPDGSNFTLKIRSTKLEDSAMYFCASNIQPGAHEQFFGPGTRLTVL.

This clonotype was seen more than once but under ten times. The rearrangement joins TRBV20-1 to TRBJ2-3; the match to TRBD2 covers 7 bases. The CDR3 is 14 residues long. From germline, CDR1 is DFQATT and CDR2 SNEGSKA (reference sequence). J lost 2 bases, V lost 5 bases, and 7 bases had no gene match. The chain's CDR3 is CSAGGGSHTDTQYF. The CDR3 DNA reads TGCAGTGCTGGGGGGGGATCACACACAGATACGCAGTATTTT.

The V and J genes are TRBV28 and TRBJ2-7, with D unclear. V was pared by 7 bases and J by 3 bases, with 16 bases between. The CDR3 contains 14 residues. The germline V gene encodes CDR1 MDHEN and CDR2 SYDVKM. The CDR3 reads CASKEVPPIYEQYF. The CDR3 coding sequence is TGTGCCAGCAAAGAAGTCCCCCCGATCTACGAGCAGTACTTC.

The sample holds many counts of this clonotype. The CDR3 protein is CASSFLNQPQHF. Here the CDR3 DNA reads TGTGCCAGCAGTTTTCTCAATCAGCCCCAGCATTTT. The chain uses TRBV5-5 and TRBJ1-5; D is ambiguous. This CDR3 has 12 amino acids. Germline V gene sequence: CDR1 SGHKS, CDR2 YYEKEE (reference sequence). V was shortened by 5 bases and J by 3 bases, with 6 bases between the two germline ends.

This clonotype was counted a single time. This sequence joins TRBV19 and TRBJ1-5, with 10 bases matching TRBD1. The CDR3 is 14 amino acids. The V gene end was trimmed by 5 bases and the J gene end by 6 bases; junction bases not matched to a gene: 4. Per the germline V gene, CDR1 is LNHDA and CDR2 is SQIVND (reference sequence). The CDR3 DNA sequence: TGTGCCAGTAGTGGGACAGGGGTCCGTCAGCCCCAGCATTTT. Protein product: CASSGTGVRQPQHF.

V and J are TRBV12-3 or TRBV12-4 and TRBJ1-2, with D possibly being TRBD1 (5 bases). This CDR3 region has 13 residues. Trimming took off 2 bases at V and 8 bases at J, with 12 bases between the two ends. The CDR3 DNA follows: TGTGCCAGCAGTTTAAACCGGGGGACGGGCTACACCTTC. The encoded protein is CASSLNRGTGYTF.

Only a few counts were recorded for this clonotype. This chain joins TRBV28 and TRBJ2-5, with 8 positions matching TRBD2. TRBJ2-7 matches the DNA end more closely, so the J call is doubtful. Germline CDR1 and CDR2: MDHEN and SYDVKM. There are 15 residues in the CDR3. For the CDR3, the DNA is TGTGCCAGCAGTTTAACTAGCGGAGGGGTGTACGAGCAGTACTTC. Protein: CASSLTSGGVYEQYF.

The gene calls are TRBV20-1 and TRBJ1-6, with 9 bases matching TRBD1. The ends lost 3 bases at V and 4 bases at J; junction bases unmatched: 1. Germline V gives CDR1 DFQATT, CDR2 SNEGSKA (reference sequence). The length of the CDR3 is 14 residues. The CDR3 loop is CSARDRGYNSPLHF. The CDR3, as DNA: TGCAGTGCTAGGGACAGGGGTTATAATTCACCCCTCCACTTT.

As DNA, the CDR3 is TGCAGCGCAGGGGGACGAGATCAGCCCCAGCATTTT. It translates to CSAGGRDQPQHF. The V and J genes are TRBV29-1 and TRBJ1-5; 7 bases agree with TRBD1. The CDR3 is 12 residues long. Germline CDR1 is SQVTM and CDR2 is ANQGSEA. V lost 7 bases and J lost 5; bases outside the gene matches: 5.